This TCR beta chain was captured in a study of blood T cell repertoires in COVID-19. The overall study: PBMCs, B-cell-depleted T cells, or T cells were the source of the cDNA or gDNA that made up the material.

This clone was seen a single time. Sequencing was performed with immunoSEQ multiplex PCR; in TCRdb, only in-frame clones are kept and a portion is missing. The sample includes 65,000 to 85,000 clones, around 79% of them seen just once. The CDR3 loop spans 13 amino acids. Germline assignment: CDR1 WSHSY and CDR2 SAAADI. V lost 4 bases and J 8 bases, leaving 9 bases between the germline ends. The rearrangement uses TRBV10-2 and TRBJ1-6; D unclear. The receptor comes from a man aged 50 or older with active or convalescent COVID-19. The sequenced material came from peripheral blood. CDR3 sequence reads: CASSGTRDSPLHF. DNA for the CDR3: TGCGCCAGCAGTGGAACGAGAGATTCACCCCTCCACTTT.